The 9 T cell receptor beta chains in this list originate from one sample, sequenced in a study of T cell clonotyping in hematopoietic cell transplantation. Time point defined: recipient sample about 28 days before transplant, after cytoreduction. Produced via immunoSEQ multiplex PCR; TCRdb's table is partial and in-frame only. The sample yields approximately 44,000 clones, approximately 80% seen once. The sequenced sample was peripheral blood mononuclear cells, obtained before stem cell transplant. All receptors come from a man in his 60s with myelodysplastic syndrome. Some clones in this sample may be carry-over from other donors' samples.

The chain employs TRBV19 and TRBJ1-1; 7 bases fit TRBD1. CDR1 is LNHDA and CDR2 is SQIVND in the germline V gene (reference sequence). V was clipped by 3 bases and J by 5 bases; unmatched bases: 6. The CDR3 is 14 residues long. CDR3 region: CASSMKQGWTEAFF. CDR3 DNA sequence: TGTGCCAGTAGTATGAAACAGGGGTGGACTGAAGCTTTCTTT.

The chain couples TRBV19 to TRBJ2-1, with TRBD1 identical over 7 bases. The germline gives CDR1 LNHDA, CDR2 SQIVND (reference sequence). The CDR3 totals 15 residues. The ends lost 5 bases at V and 5 bases at J; junction bases unmatched: 9. CDR3 residues: CASSSQDRNNNEQFF. CDR3 DNA: TGTGCCAGTAGTTCACAGGACAGGAACAACAATGAGCAGTTCTTC.

This chain connects TRBV7-2 to TRBJ2-7; 7 nucleotides align to TRBD1. Germline lookup yields CDR1 SGHTA and CDR2 FQGNSA. Germline trimming cut 2 bases from V and 5 bases from J; bases unmatched to any gene: 6. The CDR3 runs 14 residues. CDR3 in DNA: TGTGCCAGCAGCTTAACAGGGGTATTCAACGAGCAGTACTTC. Translating it yields CASSLTGVFNEQYF. The full variable domain, in which reference TRBV7-2 and TRBJ2-7 provide the parts outside the CDR3, is GAGVSQSPSNKVTEKGKDVELRCDPISGHTALYWYRQSLGQGLEFLIYFQGNSAPDKSGLPSDRFSAERTGGSVSTLTIQRTQQEDSAVYLCASSLTGVFNEQYFGPGTRLTVT.

The chain is built from TRBV7-6 and TRBJ2-7; D remains ambiguous. Trimming stripped 1 base from V and 2 bases from J, with 9 bases between. Germline values: CDR1 SGHVS, CDR2 FNYEAQ. CDR3 size: 14 residues. The CDR3 protein is CASSLDNTPYEQYF. CDR3 DNA: TGTGCCAGCAGCTTAGATAACACCCCCTACGAGCAGTACTTC.

In its sample, this clone was seen once. This chain uses TRBV30 with TRBJ1-2, with D possibly matching TRBD1 (6 bases). V was cut by 7 bases and J by 4 bases, with 16 bases left in between. CDR3 length: 13 amino acids. Germline V gene lookup returns CDR1 GTSNPN and CDR2 SVGIG (reference sequence). As DNA, the CDR3 is TGTGCCTCGAGGGACCGGGGGCTCTATGGCTACACCTTC. Translating it yields CASRDRGLYGYTF.

This clone was detected a few times. The chain links TRBV4-2 to TRBJ1-2; the D is unclear. The CDR3 sequence is 11 residues long. V was trimmed by 1 base and J by 8 bases, leaving 5 bases between them. CDR1 is LGHNA and CDR2 is YNFKEQ in the germline V gene. CDR3 DNA sequence: TGTGCCAGCAGCCAAGCGCAAGGCTACACCTTC. Translation: CASSQAQGYTF.

The chain employs TRBV9 and TRBJ2-7; D perhaps matches TRBD2 (5 bases). With 0 bases removed from V and 2 bases from J, the gap between germline ends came to 9 bases. The V gene's germline CDR1 is SGDLS and CDR2 YYNGEE. CDR3 length: 14 residues. Written as DNA, the CDR3 is TGTGCCAGCAGCGTAGGTGAGGGTGCCTACGAGCAGTACTTC. Translated, it gives CASSVGEGAYEQYF.

This rearrangement joins TRBV10-3 to TRBJ1-1, with TRBD1 as a possible D gene (6 bases). Germline CDR1 and CDR2: ENHRY and SYGVKD. The CDR3 covers 13 residues. V shed 7 bases and J shed 0 bases, with 9 bases lying between them. The CDR3 region has the DNA TGTGCCATCAAGGGGGAGTTGAACACTGAAGCTTTCTTT. It specifies CAIKGELNTEAFF.

The chain links TRBV19 to TRBJ2-5; 12 nucleotides align to TRBD2. J lost 0 bases, V lost 3 bases, and 5 bases had no gene match. The CDR3 is 17 amino acids. In germline, CDR1 is LNHDA, CDR2 SQIVND (reference sequence). The CDR3 protein is CASSMASGGGYQETQYF. The DNA of the CDR3 is TGTGCCAGTAGTATGGCTAGCGGGGGGGGCTACCAAGAGACCCAGTACTTC.